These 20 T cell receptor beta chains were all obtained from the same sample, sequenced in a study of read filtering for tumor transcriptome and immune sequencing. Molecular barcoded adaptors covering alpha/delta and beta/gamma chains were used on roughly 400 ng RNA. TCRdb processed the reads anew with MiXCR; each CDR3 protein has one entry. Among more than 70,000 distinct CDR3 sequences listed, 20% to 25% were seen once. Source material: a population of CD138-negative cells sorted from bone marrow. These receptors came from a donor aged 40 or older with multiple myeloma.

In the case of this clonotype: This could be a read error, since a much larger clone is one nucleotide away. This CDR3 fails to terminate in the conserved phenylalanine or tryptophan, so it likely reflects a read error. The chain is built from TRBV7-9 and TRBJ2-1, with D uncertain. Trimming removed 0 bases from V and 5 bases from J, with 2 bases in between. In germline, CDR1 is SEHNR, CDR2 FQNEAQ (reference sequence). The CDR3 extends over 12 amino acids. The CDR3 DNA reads TGTGCCAGCAGCTTAGCCCACAATGAGCAGTTCTCC. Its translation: CASSLAHNEQFS.

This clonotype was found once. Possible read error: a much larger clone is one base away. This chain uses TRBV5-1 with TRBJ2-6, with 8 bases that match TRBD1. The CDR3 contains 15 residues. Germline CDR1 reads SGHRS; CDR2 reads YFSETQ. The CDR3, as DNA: TGCGCCAGCAGCTCGCAGGGGGCTGGGGCCAACATCCTGACTTTC. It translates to CASSSQGAGANILTF. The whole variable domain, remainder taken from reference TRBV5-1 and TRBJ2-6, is KAGVTQTPRYLIKTRGQQVTLSCSPISGHRSVSWYQQTPGQGLQFLFEYFSETQRNKGNFPGRFSGRQFSNSRSEMNVSTLELGDSALYLCASSSQGAGANILTFGAGSRLTVL.

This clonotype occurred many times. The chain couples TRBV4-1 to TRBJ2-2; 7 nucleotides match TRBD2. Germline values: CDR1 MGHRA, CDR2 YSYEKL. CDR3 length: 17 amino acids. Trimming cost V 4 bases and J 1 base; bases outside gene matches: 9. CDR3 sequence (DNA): TGCGCCAGCAGCCGCGTCGGAGCGGGGAAGAACACCGGGGAGCTGTTTTTT. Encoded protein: CASSRVGAGKNTGELFF.

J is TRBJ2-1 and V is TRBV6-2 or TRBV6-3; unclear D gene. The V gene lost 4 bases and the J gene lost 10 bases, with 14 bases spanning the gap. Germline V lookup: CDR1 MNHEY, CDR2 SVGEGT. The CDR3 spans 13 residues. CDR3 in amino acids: CASSSPPPLEQFF. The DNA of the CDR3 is TGTGCCAGCAGTTCACCCCCCCCCCTGGAGCAGTTCTTC.

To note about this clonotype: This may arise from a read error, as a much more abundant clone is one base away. The CDR3 nucleotides are TGTTCCAGCAGGAGAGCGGGGCGCACAGATACGCAGTATTTT. Amino acids: CSSRRAGRTDTQYF. The V gene is TRBV12-3 or TRBV12-4, the J gene TRBJ2-3; 7 bases agree with TRBD2. This CDR3 is 14 amino acids long.

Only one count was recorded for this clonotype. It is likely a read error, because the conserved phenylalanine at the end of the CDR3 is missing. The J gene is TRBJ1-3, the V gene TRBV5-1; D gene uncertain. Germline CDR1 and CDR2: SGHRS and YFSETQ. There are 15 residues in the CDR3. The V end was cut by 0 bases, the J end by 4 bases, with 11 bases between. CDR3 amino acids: CASSLEVGNGNTIYS. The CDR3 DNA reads TGCGCCAGCAGCTTGGAAGTCGGCAACGGAAACACCATATATTCT.

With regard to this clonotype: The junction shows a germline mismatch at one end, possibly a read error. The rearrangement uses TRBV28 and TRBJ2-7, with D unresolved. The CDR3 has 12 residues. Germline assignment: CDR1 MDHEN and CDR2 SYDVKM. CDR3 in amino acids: CACSFRSWEQYF. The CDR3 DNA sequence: TGTGCCTGCAGTTTTCGTAGCTGGGAGCAGTACTTC.

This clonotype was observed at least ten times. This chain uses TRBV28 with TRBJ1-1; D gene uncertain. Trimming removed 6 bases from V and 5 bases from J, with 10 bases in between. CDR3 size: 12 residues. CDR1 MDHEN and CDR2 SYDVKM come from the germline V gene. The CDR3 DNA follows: TGTGCCAGCAGGGATGCTTTGACTGAAGCTTTCTTT. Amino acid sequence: CASRDALTEAFF.

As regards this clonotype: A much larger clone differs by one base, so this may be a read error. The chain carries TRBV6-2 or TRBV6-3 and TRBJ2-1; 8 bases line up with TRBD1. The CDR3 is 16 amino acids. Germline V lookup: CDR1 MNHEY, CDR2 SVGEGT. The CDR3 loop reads CASSYPPGQGRNERFF. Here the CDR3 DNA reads TGTGCCAGCAGTTACCCCCCAGGACAGGGCAGAAATGAGCGGTTCTTC.

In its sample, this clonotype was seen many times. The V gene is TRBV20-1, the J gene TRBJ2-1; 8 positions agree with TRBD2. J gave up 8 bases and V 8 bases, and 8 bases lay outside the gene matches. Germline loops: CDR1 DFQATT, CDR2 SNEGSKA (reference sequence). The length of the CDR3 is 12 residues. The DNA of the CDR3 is TGCAGTATCCTCGGGGGGGCCTATGAGCAGTTCTTC. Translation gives CSILGGAYEQFF.

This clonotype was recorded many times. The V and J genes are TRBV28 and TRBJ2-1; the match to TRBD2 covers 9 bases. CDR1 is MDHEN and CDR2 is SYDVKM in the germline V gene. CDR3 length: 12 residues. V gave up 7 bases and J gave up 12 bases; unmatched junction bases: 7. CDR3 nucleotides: TGTGCCAGCATGACTAGCGGTGGACGGCAGTTCTTC. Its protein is CASMTSGGRQFF. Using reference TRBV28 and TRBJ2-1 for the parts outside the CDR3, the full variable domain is DVKVTQSSRYLVKRTGEKVFLECVQDMDHENMFWYRQDPGLGLRLIYFSYDVKMKEKGDIPEGYSVSREKKERFSLILESASTNQTSMYLCASMTSGGRQFFGPGTRLTVL.

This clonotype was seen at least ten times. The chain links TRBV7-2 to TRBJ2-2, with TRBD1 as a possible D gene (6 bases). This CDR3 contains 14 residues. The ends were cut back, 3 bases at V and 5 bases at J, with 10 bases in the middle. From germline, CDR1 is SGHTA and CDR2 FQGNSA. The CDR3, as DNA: TGTGCCAGCAGCTTTACAGGGTTTACCGGGGAGCTGTTTTTT. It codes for CASSFTGFTGELFF. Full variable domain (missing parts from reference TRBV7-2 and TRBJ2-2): GAGVSQSPSNKVTEKGKDVELRCDPISGHTALYWYRQSLGQGLEFLIYFQGNSAPDKSGLPSDRFSAERTGGSVSTLTIQRTQQEDSAVYLCASSFTGFTGELFFGEGSRLTVL.

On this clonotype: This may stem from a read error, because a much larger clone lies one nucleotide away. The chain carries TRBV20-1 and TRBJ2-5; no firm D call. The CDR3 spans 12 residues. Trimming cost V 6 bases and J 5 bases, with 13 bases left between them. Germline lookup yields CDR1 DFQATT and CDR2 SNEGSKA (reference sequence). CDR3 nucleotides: TGCAGTGCCAACCCGCTAGTGGAGACCCAGTACTTC. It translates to CSANPLVETQYF.

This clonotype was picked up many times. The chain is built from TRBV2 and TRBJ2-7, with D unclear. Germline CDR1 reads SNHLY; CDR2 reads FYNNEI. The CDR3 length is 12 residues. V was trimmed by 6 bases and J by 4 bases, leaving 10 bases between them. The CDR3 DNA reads TGTGCCAGCAGGGAAAGGAGTTACGAGCAGTACTTC. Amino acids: CASRERSYEQYF. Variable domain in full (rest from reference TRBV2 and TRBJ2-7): EPEVTQTPSHQVTQMGQEVILRCVPISNHLYFYWYRQILGQKVEFLVSFYNNEISEKSEIFDDQFSVERPDGSNFTLKIRSTKLEDSAMYFCASRERSYEQYFGPGTRLTVT.

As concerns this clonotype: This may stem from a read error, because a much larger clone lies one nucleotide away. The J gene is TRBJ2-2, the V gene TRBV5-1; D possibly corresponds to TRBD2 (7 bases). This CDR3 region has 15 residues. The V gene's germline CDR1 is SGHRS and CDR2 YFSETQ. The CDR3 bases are TGCGCCAGCAGCTTCGGGGGGCTTGGCACCGGGGGGCTGTTTTTT. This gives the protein CASSFGGLGTGGLFF.

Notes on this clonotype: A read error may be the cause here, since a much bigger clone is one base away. The CDR3 protein is CARSLGQRKDTQYF. The CDR3 DNA reads TGCGCCCGCAGCTTGGGGCAGAGGAAAGATACGCAGTATTTT. The chain has TRBV5-1 and TRBJ2-3; the D gene is possibly TRBD1 (5 bases). There are 14 residues in the CDR3. CDR1 is SGHRS and CDR2 is YFSETQ in the germline V gene.

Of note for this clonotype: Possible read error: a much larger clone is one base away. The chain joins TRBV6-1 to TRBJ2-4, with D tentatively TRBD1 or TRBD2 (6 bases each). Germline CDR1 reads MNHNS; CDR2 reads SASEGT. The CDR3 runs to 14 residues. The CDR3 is CASSVEGGKSIQYF. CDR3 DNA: TGTGCCAGCAGTGTCGAGGGGGGCAAAAGCATTCAGTACTTC.

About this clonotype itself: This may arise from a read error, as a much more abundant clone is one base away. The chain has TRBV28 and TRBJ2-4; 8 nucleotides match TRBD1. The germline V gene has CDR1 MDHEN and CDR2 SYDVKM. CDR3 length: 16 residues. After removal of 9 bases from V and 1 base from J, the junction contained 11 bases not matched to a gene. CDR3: CARSPGGARAKNIQYF. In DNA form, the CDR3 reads TGTGCCAGGAGTCCAGGGGGCGCGAGGGCCAAAAACATTCAGTACTTC.

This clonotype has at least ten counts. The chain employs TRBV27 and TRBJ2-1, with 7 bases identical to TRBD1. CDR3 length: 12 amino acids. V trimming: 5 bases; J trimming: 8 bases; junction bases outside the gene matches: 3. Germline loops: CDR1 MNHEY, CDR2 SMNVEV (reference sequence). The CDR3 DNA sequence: TGTGCCAGCAGTCAGAGGGGGCATGAGCAGTTCTTC. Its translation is CASSQRGHEQFF.

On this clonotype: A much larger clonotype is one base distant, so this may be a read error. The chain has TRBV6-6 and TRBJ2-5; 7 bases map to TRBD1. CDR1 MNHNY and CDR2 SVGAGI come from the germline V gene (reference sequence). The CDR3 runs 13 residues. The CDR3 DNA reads TGTGCCAGCACCAGGGACAGCCAAGCGACCCAGTACTTC. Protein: CASTRDSQATQYF.